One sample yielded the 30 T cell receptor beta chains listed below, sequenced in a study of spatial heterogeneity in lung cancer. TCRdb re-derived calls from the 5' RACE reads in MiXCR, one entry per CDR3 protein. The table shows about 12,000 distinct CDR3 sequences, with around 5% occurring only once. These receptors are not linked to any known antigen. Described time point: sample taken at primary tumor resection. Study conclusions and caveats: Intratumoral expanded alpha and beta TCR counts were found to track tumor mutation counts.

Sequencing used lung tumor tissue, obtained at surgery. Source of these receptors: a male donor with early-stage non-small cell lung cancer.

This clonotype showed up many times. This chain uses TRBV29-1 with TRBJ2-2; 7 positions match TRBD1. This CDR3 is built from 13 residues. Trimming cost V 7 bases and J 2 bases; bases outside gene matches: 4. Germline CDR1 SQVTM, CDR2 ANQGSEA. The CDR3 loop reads CSARDSNTGELFF. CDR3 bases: TGCAGCGCCCGGGACAGCAACACCGGGGAGCTGTTTTTT.

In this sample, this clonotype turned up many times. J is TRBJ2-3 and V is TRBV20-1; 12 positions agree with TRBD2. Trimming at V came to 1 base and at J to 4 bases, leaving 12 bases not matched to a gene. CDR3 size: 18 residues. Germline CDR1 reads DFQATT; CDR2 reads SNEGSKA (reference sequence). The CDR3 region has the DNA TGCAGTGCTAGAGTTTCGACGGCTAGCGGGAGGGCGGCAGATACGCAGTATTTT. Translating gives CSARVSTASGRAADTQYF.

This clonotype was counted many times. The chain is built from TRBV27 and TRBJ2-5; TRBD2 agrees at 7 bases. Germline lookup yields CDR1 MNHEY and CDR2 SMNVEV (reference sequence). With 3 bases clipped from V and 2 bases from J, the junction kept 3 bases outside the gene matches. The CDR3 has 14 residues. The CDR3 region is CASSLGGRQETQYF. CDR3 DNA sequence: TGTGCCAGCAGTTTGGGAGGGAGACAAGAGACCCAGTACTTC.

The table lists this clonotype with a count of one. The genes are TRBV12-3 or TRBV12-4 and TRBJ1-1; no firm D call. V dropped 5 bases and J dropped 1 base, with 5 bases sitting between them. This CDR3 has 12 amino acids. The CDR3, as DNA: TGTGCCAGCAGTGAGACGAACACTGAAGCTTTCTTT. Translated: CASSETNTEAFF.

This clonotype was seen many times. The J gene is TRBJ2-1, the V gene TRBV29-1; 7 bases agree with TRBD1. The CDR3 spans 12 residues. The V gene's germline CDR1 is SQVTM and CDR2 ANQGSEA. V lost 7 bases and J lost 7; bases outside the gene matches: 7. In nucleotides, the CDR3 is TGCAGCGCCGGGACAGTGGGGAATGAGCAGTTCTTC. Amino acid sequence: CSAGTVGNEQFF.

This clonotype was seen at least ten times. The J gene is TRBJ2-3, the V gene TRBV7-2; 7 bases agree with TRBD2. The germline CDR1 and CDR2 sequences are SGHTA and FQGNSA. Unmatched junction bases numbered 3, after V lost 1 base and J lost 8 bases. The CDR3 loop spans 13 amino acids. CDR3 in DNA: TGTGCCAGCAGCTTAGGCTGGGAGGGTACGCAGTATTTT. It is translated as CASSLGWEGTQYF.

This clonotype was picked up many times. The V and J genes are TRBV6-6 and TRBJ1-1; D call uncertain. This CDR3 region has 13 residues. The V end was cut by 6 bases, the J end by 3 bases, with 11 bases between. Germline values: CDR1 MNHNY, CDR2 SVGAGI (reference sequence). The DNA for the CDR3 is TGTGCCAGCAGCACGGATTCTTACACTGAAGCTTTCTTT. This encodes CASSTDSYTEAFF.

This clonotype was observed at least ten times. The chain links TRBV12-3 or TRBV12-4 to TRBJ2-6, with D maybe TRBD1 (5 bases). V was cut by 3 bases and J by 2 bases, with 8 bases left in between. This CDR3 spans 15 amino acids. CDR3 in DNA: TGTGCCAGCAGTTTTCGACAGCCTGGGGCCAACGTCCTGACTTTC. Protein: CASSFRQPGANVLTF.

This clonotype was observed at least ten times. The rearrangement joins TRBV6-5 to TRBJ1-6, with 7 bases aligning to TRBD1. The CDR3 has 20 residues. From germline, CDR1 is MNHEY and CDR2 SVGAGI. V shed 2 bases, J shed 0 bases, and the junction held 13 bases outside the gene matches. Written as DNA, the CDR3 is TGTGCCAGCAGTTACGAACACCACAGGGGCTCGAGCTCCTATAATTCACCCCTCCACTTT. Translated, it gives CASSYEHHRGSSSYNSPLHF.

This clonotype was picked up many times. The CDR3 sequence: CASSFYSGEGTDTQYF. As DNA, the CDR3 is TGTGCCAGCAGCTTTTATTCGGGAGAGGGAACAGATACGCAGTATTTT. The chain carries TRBV11-3 and TRBJ2-3; weak D call: TRBD2 (6 bases). Germline CDR1 is SGHNT and CDR2 is YENEEA. This CDR3 spans 16 amino acids. The ends were cut back, 3 bases at V and 3 bases at J, with 16 bases in the middle.

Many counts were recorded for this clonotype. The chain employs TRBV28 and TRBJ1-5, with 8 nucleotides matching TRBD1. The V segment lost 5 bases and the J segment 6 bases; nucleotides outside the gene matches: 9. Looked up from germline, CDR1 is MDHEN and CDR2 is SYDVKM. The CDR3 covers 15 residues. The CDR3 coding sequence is TGTGCCAGCAGTACCGACAGACAGGGGACTCAGCCCCAGCATTTT. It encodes CASSTDRQGTQPQHF. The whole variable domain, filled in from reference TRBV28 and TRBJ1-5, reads DVKVTQSSRYLVKRTGEKVFLECVQDMDHENMFWYRQDPGLGLRLIYFSYDVKMKEKGDIPEGYSVSREKKERFSLILESASTNQTSMYLCASSTDRQGTQPQHFGDGTRLSIL.

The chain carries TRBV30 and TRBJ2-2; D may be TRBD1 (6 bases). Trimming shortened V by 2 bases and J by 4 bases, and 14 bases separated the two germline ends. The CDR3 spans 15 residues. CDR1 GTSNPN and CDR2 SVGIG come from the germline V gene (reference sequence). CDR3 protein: CAWSPIGGFTGELFF. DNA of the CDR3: TGTGCCTGGAGTCCAATAGGGGGATTCACCGGGGAGCTGTTTTTT.

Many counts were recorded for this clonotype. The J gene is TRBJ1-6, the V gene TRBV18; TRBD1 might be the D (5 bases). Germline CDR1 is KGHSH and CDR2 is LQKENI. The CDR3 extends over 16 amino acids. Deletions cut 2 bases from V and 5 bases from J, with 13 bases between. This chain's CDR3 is CASSPSGGADNSPLHF. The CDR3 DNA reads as TGTGCCAGCTCACCATCTGGAGGGGCCGATAATTCACCCCTCCACTTT.

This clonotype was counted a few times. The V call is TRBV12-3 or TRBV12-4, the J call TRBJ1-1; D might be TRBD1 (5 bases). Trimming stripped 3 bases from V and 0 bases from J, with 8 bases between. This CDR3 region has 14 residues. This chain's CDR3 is CASSLGGMNTEAFF. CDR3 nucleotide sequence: TGTGCCAGCAGTTTGGGGGGGATGAACACTGAAGCTTTCTTT.

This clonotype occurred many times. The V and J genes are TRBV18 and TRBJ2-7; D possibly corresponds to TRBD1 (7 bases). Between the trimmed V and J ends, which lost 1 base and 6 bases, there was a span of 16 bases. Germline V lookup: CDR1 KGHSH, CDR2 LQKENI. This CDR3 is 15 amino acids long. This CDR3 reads CASSPQGASEGEQYV. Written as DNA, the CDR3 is TGTGCCAGCTCACCACAGGGGGCTAGCGAGGGCGAGCAGTACGTC.

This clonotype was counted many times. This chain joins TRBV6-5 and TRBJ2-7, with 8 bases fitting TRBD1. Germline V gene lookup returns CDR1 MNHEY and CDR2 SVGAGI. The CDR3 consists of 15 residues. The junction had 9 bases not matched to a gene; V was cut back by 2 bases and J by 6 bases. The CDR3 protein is CASSYISSTGAEQYF. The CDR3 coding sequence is TGTGCCAGCAGTTACATCTCATCGACAGGGGCCGAGCAGTACTTC.

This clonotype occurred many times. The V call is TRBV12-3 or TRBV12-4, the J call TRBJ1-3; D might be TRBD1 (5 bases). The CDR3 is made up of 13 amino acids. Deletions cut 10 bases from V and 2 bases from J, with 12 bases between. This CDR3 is CATADSAGNTIYF. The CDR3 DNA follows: TGTGCCACCGCCGACAGTGCTGGAAACACCATATATTTT.

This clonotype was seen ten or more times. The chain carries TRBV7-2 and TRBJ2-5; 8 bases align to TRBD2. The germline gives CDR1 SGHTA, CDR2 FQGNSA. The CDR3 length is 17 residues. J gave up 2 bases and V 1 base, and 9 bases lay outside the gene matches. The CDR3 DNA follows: TGTGCCAGCAGCTTAGGTTGGGTAGCGGGACTGCAAGAGACCCAGTACTTC. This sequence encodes CASSLGWVAGLQETQYF.

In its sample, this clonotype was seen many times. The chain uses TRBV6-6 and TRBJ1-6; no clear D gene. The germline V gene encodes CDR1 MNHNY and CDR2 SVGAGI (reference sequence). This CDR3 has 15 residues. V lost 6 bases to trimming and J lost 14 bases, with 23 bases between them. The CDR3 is CASRVGRASERTLHF. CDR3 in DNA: TGTGCCAGCAGAGTCGGCCGGGCCTCTGAGAGGACCCTCCACTTT.

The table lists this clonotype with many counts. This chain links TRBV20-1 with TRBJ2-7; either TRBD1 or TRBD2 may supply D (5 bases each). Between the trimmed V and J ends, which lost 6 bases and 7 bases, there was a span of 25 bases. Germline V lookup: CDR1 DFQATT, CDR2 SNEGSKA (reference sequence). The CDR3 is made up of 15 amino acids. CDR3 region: CSAFDPNKGTGEQYF. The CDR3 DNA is TGCAGTGCCTTTGACCCCAATAAGGGGACCGGGGAGCAGTACTTC.

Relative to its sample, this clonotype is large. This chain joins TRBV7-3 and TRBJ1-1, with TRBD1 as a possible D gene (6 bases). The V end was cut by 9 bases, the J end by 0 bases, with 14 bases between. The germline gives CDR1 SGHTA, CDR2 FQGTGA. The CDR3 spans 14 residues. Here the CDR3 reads CASSPGHVNTEAFF. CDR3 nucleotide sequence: TGTGCCAGTTCCCCGGGACACGTGAACACTGAAGCTTTCTTT.

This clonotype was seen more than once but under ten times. In DNA, the CDR3 is TGTGCCAGCAGCCAAGATTATGGATCATACAATGAGCAGTTCTTC. The encoded protein is CASSQDYGSYNEQFF. The V gene is TRBV3-1, the J gene TRBJ2-1; no clear D gene. Trimming pared 0 bases from V and 4 bases from J, leaving 10 bases between. Germline loops: CDR1 LGHDT, CDR2 YNNKEL (reference sequence). The CDR3 is 15 amino acids.

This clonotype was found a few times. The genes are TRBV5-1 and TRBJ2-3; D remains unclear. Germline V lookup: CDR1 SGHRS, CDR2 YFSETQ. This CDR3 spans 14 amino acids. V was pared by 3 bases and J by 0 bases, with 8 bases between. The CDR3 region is CASSWGSSTDTQYF. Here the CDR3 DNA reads TGCGCCAGCAGCTGGGGATCTAGCACAGATACGCAGTATTTT.

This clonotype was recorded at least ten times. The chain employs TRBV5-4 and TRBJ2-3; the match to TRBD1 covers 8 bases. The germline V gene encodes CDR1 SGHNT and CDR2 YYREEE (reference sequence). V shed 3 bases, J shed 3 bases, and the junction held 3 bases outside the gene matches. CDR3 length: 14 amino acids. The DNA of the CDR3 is TGTGCCAGCAGCTCAGGACAGGGAACAGATACGCAGTATTTT. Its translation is CASSSGQGTDTQYF.

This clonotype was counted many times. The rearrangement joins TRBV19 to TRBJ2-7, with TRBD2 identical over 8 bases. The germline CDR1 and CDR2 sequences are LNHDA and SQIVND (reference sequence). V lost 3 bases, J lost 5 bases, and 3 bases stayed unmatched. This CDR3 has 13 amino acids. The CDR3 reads CASSIGLADEQYV. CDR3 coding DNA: TGTGCCAGTAGTATCGGACTAGCCGACGAGCAGTACGTC.

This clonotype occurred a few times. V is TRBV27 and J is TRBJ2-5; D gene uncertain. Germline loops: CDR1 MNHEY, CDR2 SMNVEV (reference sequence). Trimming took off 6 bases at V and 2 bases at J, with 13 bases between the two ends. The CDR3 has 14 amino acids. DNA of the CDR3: TGTGCCAGCAGCCGAACCTCCATTCAAGAGACCCAGTACTTC. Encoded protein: CASSRTSIQETQYF.

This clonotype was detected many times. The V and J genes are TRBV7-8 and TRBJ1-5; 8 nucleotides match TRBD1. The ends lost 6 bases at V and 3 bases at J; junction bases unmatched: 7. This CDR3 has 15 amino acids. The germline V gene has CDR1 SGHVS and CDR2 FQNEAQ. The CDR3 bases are TGTGCCAGCAGGCCAGACAGGGGCTCCAATCAGCCCCAGCATTTT. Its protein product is CASRPDRGSNQPQHF.

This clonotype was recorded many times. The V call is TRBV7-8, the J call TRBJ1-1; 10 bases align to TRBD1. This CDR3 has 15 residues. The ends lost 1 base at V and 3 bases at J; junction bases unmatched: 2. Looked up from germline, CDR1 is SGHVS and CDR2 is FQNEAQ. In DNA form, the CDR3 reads TGTGCCAGCAGCTTAGGGACAGGGGGAGACACTGAAGCTTTCTTT. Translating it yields CASSLGTGGDTEAFF.

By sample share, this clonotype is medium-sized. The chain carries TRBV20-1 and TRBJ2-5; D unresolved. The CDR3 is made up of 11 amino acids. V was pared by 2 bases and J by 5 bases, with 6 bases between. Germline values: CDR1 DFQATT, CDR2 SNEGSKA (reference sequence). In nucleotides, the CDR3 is TGCAGTGCTAGACGTACGGAGACCCAGTACTTC. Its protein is CSARRTETQYF.

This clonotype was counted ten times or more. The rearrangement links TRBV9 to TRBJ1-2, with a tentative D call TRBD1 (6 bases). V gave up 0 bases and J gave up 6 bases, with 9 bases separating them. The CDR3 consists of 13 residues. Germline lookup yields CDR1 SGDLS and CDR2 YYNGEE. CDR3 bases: TGTGCCAGCAGCGTAGGAACAGGGAATGGCTACACCTTC. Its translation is CASSVGTGNGYTF.